The next 15 T cell receptor beta chains were all read from a single sample in a study of lung T cells in sarcoidosis with Löfgren's syndrome. TCRdb used MiXCR to reprocess the reads, holding one entry per CDR3 protein. Here the sample spans some 65,000 distinct CDR3 sequences, approximately 22% being singletons. Sequencing used CD4+ T cells from PBMCs. These receptors all come from a human donor with sarcoidosis (Löfgren's syndrome or another form), or a control subject (not recorded which).

This clonotype was observed at least ten times. The chain combines TRBV6-6 with TRBJ1-4, with D perhaps TRBD1 (6 bases). Germline assignment: CDR1 MNHNY and CDR2 SVGAGI (reference sequence). The length of the CDR3 is 14 residues. The V gene lost 2 bases and the J gene lost 8 bases, with 12 bases spanning the gap. The DNA for the CDR3 is TGTGCCAGCAGTTACCAGGGGCTAAGCGAAAAACTGTTTTTT. This gives the protein CASSYQGLSEKLFF.

The chain joins TRBV7-2 to TRBJ1-3; a weak D match, TRBD1 (5 bases). From germline, CDR1 is SGHTA and CDR2 FQGNSA. Trimming cost V 3 bases and J 0 bases, with 15 bases left between them. The CDR3 is made up of 17 amino acids. Here the CDR3 reads CASSFRHRIPSGNTIYF. CDR3 nucleotides: TGTGCCAGCAGCTTCCGACACAGGATACCCTCTGGAAACACCATATATTTT.

This clonotype was seen only a few times. V usage is TRBV19 and J usage is TRBJ2-5; TRBD1 matches 7 bases. This CDR3 contains 14 residues. Per the germline V gene, CDR1 is LNHDA and CDR2 is SQIVND (reference sequence). Losses at the gene ends were 5 bases for V and 2 bases for J; bases not matched to a gene: 5. CDR3 in amino acids: CASSFRQGQETQYF. DNA of the CDR3: TGTGCCAGTAGTTTCCGACAGGGTCAAGAGACCCAGTACTTC. The whole variable domain, remainder taken from reference TRBV19 and TRBJ2-5, is DGGITQSPKYLFRKEGQNVTLSCEQNLNHDAMYWYRQDPGQGLRLIYYSQIVNDFQKGDIAEGYSVSREKKESFPLTVTSAQKNPTAFYLCASSFRQGQETQYFGPGTRLLVL.

This clonotype was counted a few times. This may be a read error: a much more frequent sequence differs by one nucleotide. The CDR3 coding sequence is TGTGCCAGCAGTAACCCGGGATACAATGAGCAGTCCTTC. Translation: CASSNPGYNEQSF. The chain couples TRBV6-5 to TRBJ2-1; D possibly corresponds to TRBD2 (5 bases). Germline CDR1 MNHEY, CDR2 SVGAGI. The CDR3 runs 13 residues.

CDR3 sequence reads: CASSATFKGGAGYGYTF. DNA of the CDR3: TGTGCCAGCAGTGCCACCTTCAAAGGGGGCGCTGGCTATGGCTACACCTTC. The chain uses TRBV2 and TRBJ1-2, with TRBD1 matching 7 bases. J lost 4 bases, V lost 4 bases, and 15 bases had no gene match. This CDR3 has 17 residues. In germline, CDR1 is SNHLY, CDR2 FYNNEI.

This clonotype has a count of ten or more. The DNA for the CDR3 is TGTGCCAGCAGTAACCCCCTGACTAGCGGGAGCCCCAATGAGCAGTTCTTC. Protein: CASSNPLTSGSPNEQFF. This chain connects TRBV27 to TRBJ2-1; 12 nucleotides line up with TRBD2. Per germline, CDR1 MNHEY and CDR2 SMNVEV (reference sequence). CDR3 length: 17 residues. The V gene end was trimmed by 5 bases and the J gene end by 6 bases; junction bases not matched to a gene: 11.

This clonotype showed up many times. The genes are TRBV4-1 and TRBJ2-7; 9 bases fit TRBD2. Germline V gene lookup returns CDR1 MGHRA and CDR2 YSYEKL. The CDR3 is made up of 17 amino acids. V shed 1 base and J 3 bases; nucleotides not matched to a gene: 10. The CDR3 nucleotides are TGCGCCAGCAGCCAAGCGGCTGGGGCGGGAGGGCTCTACGAGCAGTACTTC. Its translation is CASSQAAGAGGLYEQYF.

This clonotype was detected ten times or more. The chain recombines TRBV7-8 with TRBJ2-1; 10 bases match TRBD2. The CDR3 runs 13 residues. CDR1 is SGHVS and CDR2 is FQNEAQ in the germline V gene. V dropped 10 bases and J dropped 7; count of bases not matched to a gene: 7. CDR3 sequence: CATSSGRSNEQFF. The CDR3 DNA reads as TGTGCCACCTCTAGCGGGAGATCAAATGAGCAGTTCTTC. Drawing the rest from reference TRBV7-8 and TRBJ2-1, the complete variable domain is GAGVSQSPRYKVAKRGQDVALRCDPISGHVSLFWYQQALGQGPEFLTYFQNEAQLDKSGLPSDRFFAERPEGSVSTLKIQRTQQEDSAVYLCATSSGRSNEQFFGPGTRLTVL.

Written as DNA, the CDR3 is TGTGCCAGTAGTACCCCCCGGGACGGGAGGACAGATACGCAGTATTTT. It specifies CASSTPRDGRTDTQYF. The rearrangement links TRBV19 to TRBJ2-3, with 7 bases matching TRBD2. The CDR3 runs to 16 residues. V was clipped by 4 bases and J by 3 bases; unmatched bases: 10. CDR1 LNHDA and CDR2 SQIVND come from the germline V gene (reference sequence).

This clonotype was seen repeatedly, ten times or more. The junction departs from the called germline gene at one end, perhaps through a read error. The rearrangement joins TRBV15 to TRBJ2-1; D is perhaps TRBD1 (6 bases). CDR3 length equals 12 residues. Germline lookup yields CDR1 LNHNV and CDR2 YYDKDF (reference sequence). As DNA, the CDR3 is TGTGCCACCAGCAGAGATTTGAGACAGGAAAACTTC. Its translation is CATSRDLRQENF. Full variable domain (rest looked up from reference TRBV15 and TRBJ2-1): DAMVIQNPRYQVTQFGKPVTLSCSQTLNHNVMYWYQQKSSQAPKLLFHYYDKDFNNEADTPDNFQSRRPNTSFCFLDIRSPGLGDTAMYLCATSRDLRQENFGPGTRLTVL.

This clonotype has a count of ten or more. J is TRBJ2-5 and V is TRBV24-1; D possibly matches TRBD1 or TRBD2 (5 bases each). The CDR3 is 12 amino acids. Germline assignment: CDR1 KGHDR and CDR2 SFDVKD. Trimming cost V 9 bases and J 5 bases, with 12 bases left between them. This CDR3 is CATAGSSETQYF. The CDR3 DNA reads TGTGCCACCGCAGGGAGTAGTGAGACCCAGTACTTC.

This clonotype was recorded a few times. The chain joins TRBV10-1 to TRBJ2-1; TRBD2 might be the D (6 bases). CDR1 is WNHNN, CDR2 SYGVQD, per germline (reference sequence). Trimming removed 1 base at V and 9 bases at J, with 16 bases between. The CDR3 is made up of 15 amino acids. The CDR3 reads CASSELVGRECEQFF. CDR3 DNA: TGCGCCAGCAGTGAGTTGGTAGGGCGGGAATGTGAGCAGTTCTTC.

This clonotype appeared a few times. This rearrangement joins TRBV20-1 to TRBJ2-1; D is undetermined. V lost 6 bases to trimming and J lost 2 bases, with 14 bases between them. This CDR3 contains 14 residues. Germline CDR1 is DFQATT and CDR2 is SNEGSKA (reference sequence). The CDR3 here is CSALTGGAYNEQFF. The DNA of the CDR3 is TGCAGTGCCCTTACCGGTGGGGCCTACAATGAGCAGTTCTTC.

The J gene is TRBJ1-2, the V gene TRBV6-6; D may be TRBD1 (6 bases). This CDR3 has 13 amino acids. Germline V gene data show CDR1 as MNHNY and CDR2 as SVGAGI (reference sequence). V lost 9 bases and J lost 4, with 15 bases in between. The CDR3 is CASPSGGRYGYTF. The CDR3 coding sequence is TGTGCCAGTCCCTCCGGGGGCCGCTATGGCTACACCTTC.

This chain joins TRBV2 and TRBJ1-1; 9 positions agree with TRBD1. CDR1 and CDR2 (germline): SNHLY, FYNNEI. CDR3 length: 14 residues. Trimming removed 8 bases from V and 1 base from J; junction bases left unmatched: 5. CDR3 nucleotides: TGTGCCAGCCTTTACAGGGGGCAGAACACTGAAGCTTTCTTT. The encoded protein is CASLYRGQNTEAFF.